This T cell receptor (beta chain) derives from a study of shared clonotypes between healthy human individuals. V was shortened by 1 base and J by 2 bases, with 12 bases between the two germline ends. Germline CDR1 reads SGHRS; CDR2 reads YFSETQ. The CDR3 is 15 amino acids. Assay used: immunoSEQ multiplex PCR; TCRdb lists only in-frame clones, some missing. The profile shows over 75,000 clones, 68% of them singletons. The table lists this clone with a few counts. The same CDR3 arises from other DNA sequences in this sample as well. This sequence was found in a man aged 30 to 39 in good health. This sequence joins TRBV5-1 and TRBJ1-1, with TRBD1 as a possible D gene (5 bases). The sequencing input was memory CD8+ T cells sorted from blood. Subset meaning: CD45RO+ cells pooled with CCR7-negative TemRA cells. CDR3 loop: CASSLRGRHNTEAFF. Here the CDR3 DNA reads TGCGCCAGCAGCTTGAGGGGTCGCCATAACACTGAAGCTTTCTTT.